This T cell receptor (beta chain) was retrieved from a study of beta chain features in type 1 diabetes. Expressed TCRB transcripts were sequenced because the entire RNA isolate underwent reverse transcription. Assay: immunoSEQ multiplex PCR; the TCRdb copy retains only in-frame clones and omits some. The data contain around 430,000 clones, 30% of them singletons. V lost 1 base and J 3 bases, leaving 5 bases between the germline ends. The CDR3 length is 12 residues. Germline lookup yields CDR1 SGHDT and CDR2 YYEEEE. The sequenced sample consisted of naive CD4+ T cells from blood. This chain links TRBV5-6 with TRBJ2-7; D remains ambiguous. This sequence was found in a man aged 18 to 30 in good health. CDR3 nucleotides: TGTGCCAGCAGCTTGAGGTTCTACGAGCAGTACTTC. This gives the protein CASSLRFYEQYF.